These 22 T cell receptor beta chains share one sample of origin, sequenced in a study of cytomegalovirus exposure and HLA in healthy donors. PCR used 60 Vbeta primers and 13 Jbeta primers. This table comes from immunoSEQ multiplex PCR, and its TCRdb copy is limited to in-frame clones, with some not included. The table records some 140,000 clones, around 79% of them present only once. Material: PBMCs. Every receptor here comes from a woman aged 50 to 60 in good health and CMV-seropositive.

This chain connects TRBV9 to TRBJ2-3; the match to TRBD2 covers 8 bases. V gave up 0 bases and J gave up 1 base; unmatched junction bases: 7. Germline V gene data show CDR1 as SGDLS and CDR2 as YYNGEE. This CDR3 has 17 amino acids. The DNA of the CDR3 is TGTGCCAGCAGCGTAGGGGTTACGCGGGGGGGCACAGATACGCAGTATTTT. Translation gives CASSVGVTRGGTDTQYF.

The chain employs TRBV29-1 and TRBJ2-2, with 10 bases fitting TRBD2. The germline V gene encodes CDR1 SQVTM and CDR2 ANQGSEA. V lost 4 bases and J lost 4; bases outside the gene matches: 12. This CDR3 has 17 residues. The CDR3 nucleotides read TGCAGCGTTGCTGGACTAGCGGCCCGAGGGGGCACCGGGGAGCTGTTTTTT. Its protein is CSVAGLAARGGTGELFF.

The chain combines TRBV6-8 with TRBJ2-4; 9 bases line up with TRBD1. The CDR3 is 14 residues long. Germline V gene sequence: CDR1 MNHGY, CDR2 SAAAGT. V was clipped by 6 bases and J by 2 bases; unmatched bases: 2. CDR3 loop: CASSGQGSKNIQYF. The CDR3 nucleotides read TGTGCCAGCAGCGGACAGGGGTCCAAAAACATTCAGTACTTC.

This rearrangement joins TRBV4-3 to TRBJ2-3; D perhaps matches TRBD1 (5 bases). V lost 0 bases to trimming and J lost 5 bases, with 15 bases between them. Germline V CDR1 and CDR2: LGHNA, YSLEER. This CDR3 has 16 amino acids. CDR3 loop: CASSQESQGSIDTQYF. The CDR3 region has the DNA TGCGCCAGCAGCCAAGAGTCCCAGGGAAGTATAGATACGCAGTATTTT.

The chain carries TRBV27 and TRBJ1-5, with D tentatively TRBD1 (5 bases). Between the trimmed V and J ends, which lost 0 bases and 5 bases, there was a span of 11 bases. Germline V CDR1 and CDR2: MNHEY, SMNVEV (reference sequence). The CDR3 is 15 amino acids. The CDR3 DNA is TGTGCCAGCAGTTTATCCCCCAGGGCGGATCAGCCCCAGCATTTT. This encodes CASSLSPRADQPQHF.

The CDR3 bases are TGTGCCAGTATAAGGGGCTCGAACACTGAAGCTTTCTTT. It specifies CASIRGSNTEAFF. This rearrangement joins TRBV19 to TRBJ1-1, with D perhaps matching TRBD1 (5 bases). The CDR3 totals 13 residues. Germline assignment: CDR1 LNHDA and CDR2 SQIVND (reference sequence). The V end lost 7 bases, the J end lost 1 base, and 10 bases lay between the germline ends.

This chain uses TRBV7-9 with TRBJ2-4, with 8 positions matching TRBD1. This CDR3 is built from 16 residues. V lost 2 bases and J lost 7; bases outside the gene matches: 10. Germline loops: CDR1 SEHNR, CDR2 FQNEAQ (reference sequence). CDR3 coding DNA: TGTGCCAGCAGCTTATACCTGCAGGGGGCCGGGAACATTCAGTACTTC. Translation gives CASSLYLQGAGNIQYF.

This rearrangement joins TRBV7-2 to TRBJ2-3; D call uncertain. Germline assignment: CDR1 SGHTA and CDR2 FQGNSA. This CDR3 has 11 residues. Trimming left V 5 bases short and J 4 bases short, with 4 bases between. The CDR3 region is CASSPADTQYF. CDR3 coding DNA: TGTGCCAGCAGCCCTGCAGATACGCAGTATTTT.

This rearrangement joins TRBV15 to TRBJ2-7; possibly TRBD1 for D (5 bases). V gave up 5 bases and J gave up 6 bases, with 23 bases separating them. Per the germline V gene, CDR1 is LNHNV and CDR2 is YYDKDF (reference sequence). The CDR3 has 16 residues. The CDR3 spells CATSPTTGISPLEQYF. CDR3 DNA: TGTGCCACCAGCCCAACTACAGGCATATCCCCCCTCGAGCAGTACTTC.

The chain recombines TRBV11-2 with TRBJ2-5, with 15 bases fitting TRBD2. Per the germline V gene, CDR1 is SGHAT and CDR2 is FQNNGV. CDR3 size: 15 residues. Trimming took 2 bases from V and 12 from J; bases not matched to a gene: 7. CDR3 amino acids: CASSLSGLAGGVEYF. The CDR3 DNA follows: TGTGCCAGCAGCTTATCTGGACTAGCGGGGGGGGTGGAGTACTTC.

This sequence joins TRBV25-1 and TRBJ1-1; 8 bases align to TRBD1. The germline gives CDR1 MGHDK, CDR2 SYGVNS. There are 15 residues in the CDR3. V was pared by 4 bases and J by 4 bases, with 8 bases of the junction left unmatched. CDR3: CASSGGTGSITEAFF. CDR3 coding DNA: TGTGCCAGCAGTGGCGGGACAGGAAGTATCACTGAAGCTTTCTTT.

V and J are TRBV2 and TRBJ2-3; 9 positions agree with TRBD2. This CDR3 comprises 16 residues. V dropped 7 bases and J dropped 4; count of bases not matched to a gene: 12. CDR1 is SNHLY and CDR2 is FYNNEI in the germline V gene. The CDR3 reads CASKTDQRGEADTQYF. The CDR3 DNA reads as TGTGCCAGCAAAACAGACCAGCGGGGGGAGGCAGATACGCAGTATTTT.

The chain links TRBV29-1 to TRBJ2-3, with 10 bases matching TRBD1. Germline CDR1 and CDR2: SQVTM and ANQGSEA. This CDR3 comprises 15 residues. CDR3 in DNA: TGCAGTGAGACAGGGGGCTCGGGAGGAACAGATACGCAGTATTTT. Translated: CSETGGSGGTDTQYF.

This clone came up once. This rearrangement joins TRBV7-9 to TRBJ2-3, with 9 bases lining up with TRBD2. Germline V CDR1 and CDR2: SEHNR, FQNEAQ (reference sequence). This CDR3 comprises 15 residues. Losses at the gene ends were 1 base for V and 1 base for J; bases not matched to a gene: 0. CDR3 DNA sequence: TGTGCCAGCAGCTTAGGGACTAGCGGCACAGATACGCAGTATTTT. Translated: CASSLGTSGTDTQYF.

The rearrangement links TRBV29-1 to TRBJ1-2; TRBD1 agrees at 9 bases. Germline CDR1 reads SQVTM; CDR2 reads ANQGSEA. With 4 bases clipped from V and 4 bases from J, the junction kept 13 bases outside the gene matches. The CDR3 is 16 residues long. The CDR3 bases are TGCAGCGTTGTCGATACCAACAAACAGGGGGCCTATGGCTACACCTTC. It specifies CSVVDTNKQGAYGYTF. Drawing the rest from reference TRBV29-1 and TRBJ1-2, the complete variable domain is SAVISQKPSRDICQRGTSLTIQCQVDSQVTMMFWYRQQPGQSLTLIATANQGSEATYESGFVIDKFPISRPNLTFSTLTVSNMSPEDSSIYLCSVVDTNKQGAYGYTFGSGTRLTVV.

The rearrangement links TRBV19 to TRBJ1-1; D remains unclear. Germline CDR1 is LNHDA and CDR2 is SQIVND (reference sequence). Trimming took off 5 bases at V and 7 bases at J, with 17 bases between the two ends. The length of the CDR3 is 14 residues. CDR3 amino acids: CASSQVTATLEAFF. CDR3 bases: TGTGCCAGTAGTCAAGTTACAGCTACTCTTGAAGCTTTCTTT.

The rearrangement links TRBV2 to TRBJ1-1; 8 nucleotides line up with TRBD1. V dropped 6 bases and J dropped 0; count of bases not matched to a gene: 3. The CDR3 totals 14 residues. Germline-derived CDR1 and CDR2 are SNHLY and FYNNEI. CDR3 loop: CASRRGQVNTEAFF. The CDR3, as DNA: TGTGCCAGCAGGAGGGGACAGGTGAACACTGAAGCTTTCTTT.

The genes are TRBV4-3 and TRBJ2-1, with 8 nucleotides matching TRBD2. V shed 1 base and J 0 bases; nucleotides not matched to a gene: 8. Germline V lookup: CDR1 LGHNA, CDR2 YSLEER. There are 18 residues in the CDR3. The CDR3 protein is CASSQGRGGSSSYNEQFF. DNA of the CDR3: TGCGCCAGCAGCCAAGGGCGCGGGGGGTCGAGCTCCTACAATGAGCAGTTCTTC.

The CDR3 sequence: CASSESAFSDREDGYTF. CDR3 DNA sequence: TGTGCCAGCAGTGAATCAGCGTTTTCGGACAGGGAAGATGGCTACACCTTC. The chain recombines TRBV2 with TRBJ1-2, with 8 bases lining up with TRBD1. The length of the CDR3 is 17 residues. V was pared by 2 bases and J by 6 bases, with 14 bases of the junction left unmatched. The germline V gene encodes CDR1 SNHLY and CDR2 FYNNEI. The complete variable domain, with remaining parts taken from reference TRBV2 and TRBJ1-2, reads EPEVTQTPSHQVTQMGQEVILRCVPISNHLYFYWYRQILGQKVEFLVSFYNNEISEKSEIFDDQFSVERPDGSNFTLKIRSTKLEDSAMYFCASSESAFSDREDGYTFGSGTRLTVV.

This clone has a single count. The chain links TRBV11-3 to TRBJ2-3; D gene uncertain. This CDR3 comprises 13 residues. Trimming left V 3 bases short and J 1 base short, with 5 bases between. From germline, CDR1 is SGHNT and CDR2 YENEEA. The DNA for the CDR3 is TGTGCCAGCAGCTTTACGGGCACAGATACGCAGTATTTT. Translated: CASSFTGTDTQYF.

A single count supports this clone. CDR3 sequence reads: CASRADRGDTGELFF. The CDR3, as DNA: TGTGCCAGCAGAGCGGACAGGGGTGACACCGGGGAGCTGTTTTTT. The chain links TRBV11-2 to TRBJ2-2; TRBD1 aligns across 9 bases. The CDR3 consists of 15 residues. The V gene end was trimmed by 6 bases and the J gene end by 3 bases; junction bases not matched to a gene: 5. CDR1 and CDR2 from the germline V gene are SGHAT and FQNNGV.

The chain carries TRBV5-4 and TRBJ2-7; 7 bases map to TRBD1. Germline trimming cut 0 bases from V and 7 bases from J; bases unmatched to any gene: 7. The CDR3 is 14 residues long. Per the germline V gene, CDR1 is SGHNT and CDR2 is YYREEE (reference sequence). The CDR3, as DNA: TGTGCCAGCAGCTTGGGGGGACAGTCTATGGAGCAGTACTTC. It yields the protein CASSLGGQSMEQYF.